This T cell receptor (beta chain) was retrieved from a study of blood T cell repertoires in COVID-19. On the study more broadly: COVID-19 samples from acute and convalescent phases originated in the United States, Italy and Spain.

Study processing details: Scientists estimated how many nucleated cells there were by amplifying reference gene primers. This table comes from immunoSEQ multiplex PCR, and its TCRdb copy is limited to in-frame clones, with some not included. That table gives V, J and clone size, and the DNA gave D and trimming. The sample yields 55,000 to 85,000 clones, around 90% seen once. Per the germline V gene, CDR1 is SGDLS and CDR2 is YYNGEE. The length of the CDR3 is 15 residues. V was shortened by 2 bases and J by 0 bases, with 11 bases between the two germline ends. The origin of this receptor is a woman between 18 and 29 years old with acute or convalescent COVID-19. The chain links TRBV9 to TRBJ1-1; no clear D gene. The sequenced material came from peripheral blood. In DNA, the CDR3 is TGTGCCAGCAGCGTCCCAACGGTGCTGAACACTGAAGCTTTCTTT. It codes for CASSVPTVLNTEAFF.